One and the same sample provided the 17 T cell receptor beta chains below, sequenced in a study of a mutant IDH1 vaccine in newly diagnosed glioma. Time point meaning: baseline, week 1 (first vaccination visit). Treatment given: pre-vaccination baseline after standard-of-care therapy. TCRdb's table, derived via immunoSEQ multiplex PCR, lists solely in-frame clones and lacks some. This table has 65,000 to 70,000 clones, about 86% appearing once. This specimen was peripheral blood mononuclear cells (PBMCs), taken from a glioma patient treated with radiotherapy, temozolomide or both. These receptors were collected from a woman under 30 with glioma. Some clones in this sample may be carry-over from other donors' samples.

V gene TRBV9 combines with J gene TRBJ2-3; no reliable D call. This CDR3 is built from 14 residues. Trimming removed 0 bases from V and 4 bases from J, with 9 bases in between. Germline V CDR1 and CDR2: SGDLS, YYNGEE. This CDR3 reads CASSVAVAADTQYF. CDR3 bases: TGTGCCAGCAGCGTAGCCGTAGCAGCAGATACGCAGTATTTT.

CDR3: CASSAGQGDRLGYEQYF. In nucleotides, the CDR3 is TGTGCCAGCAGTGCGGGACAGGGGGACCGGCTCGGGTACGAGCAGTACTTC. The chain combines TRBV2 with TRBJ2-7, with 11 bases lining up with TRBD1. Germline loops: CDR1 SNHLY, CDR2 FYNNEI. V lost 4 bases to trimming and J lost 4 bases; unmatched junction nucleotides: 12. The CDR3 is 17 residues long. The full variable domain, completed using reference TRBV2 and TRBJ2-7, is EPEVTQTPSHQVTQMGQEVILRCVPISNHLYFYWYRQILGQKVEFLVSFYNNEISEKSEIFDDQFSVERPDGSNFTLKIRSTKLEDSAMYFCASSAGQGDRLGYEQYFGPGTRLTVT.

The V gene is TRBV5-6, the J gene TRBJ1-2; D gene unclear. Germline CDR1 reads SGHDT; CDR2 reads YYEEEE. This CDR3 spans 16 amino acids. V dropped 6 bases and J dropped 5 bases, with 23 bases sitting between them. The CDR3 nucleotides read TGTGCCAGCATCCCAATGAAGAACTATGAGTATTATGGCTACACCTTC. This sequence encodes CASIPMKNYEYYGYTF.

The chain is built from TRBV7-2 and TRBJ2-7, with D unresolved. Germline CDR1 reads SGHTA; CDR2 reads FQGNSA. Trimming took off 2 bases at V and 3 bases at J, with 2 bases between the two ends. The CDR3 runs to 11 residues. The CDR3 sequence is CASSLHYEQYF. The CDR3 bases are TGTGCCAGCAGCTTACACTACGAGCAGTACTTC.

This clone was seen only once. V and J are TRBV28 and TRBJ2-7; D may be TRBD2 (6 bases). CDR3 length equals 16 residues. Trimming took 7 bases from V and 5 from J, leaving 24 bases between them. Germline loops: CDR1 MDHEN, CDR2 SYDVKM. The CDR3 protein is CASNSGVRVGANEQYF. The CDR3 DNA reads TGTGCCAGCAATTCGGGGGTTCGGGTGGGAGCTAACGAGCAGTACTTC.

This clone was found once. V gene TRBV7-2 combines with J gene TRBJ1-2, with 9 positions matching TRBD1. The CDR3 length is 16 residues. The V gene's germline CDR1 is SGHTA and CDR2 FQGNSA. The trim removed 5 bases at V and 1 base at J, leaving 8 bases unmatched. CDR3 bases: TGTGCCAGCAGCCGAAACTTGGGACAGGGTAACTATGGCTACACCTTC. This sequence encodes CASSRNLGQGNYGYTF.

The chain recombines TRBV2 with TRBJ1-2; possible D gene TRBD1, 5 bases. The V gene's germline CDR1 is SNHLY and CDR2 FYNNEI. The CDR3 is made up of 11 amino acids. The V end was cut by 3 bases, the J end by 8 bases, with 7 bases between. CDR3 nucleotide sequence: TGTGCCAGCAGTGAGGGGGTCGGCTACACCTTC. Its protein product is CASSEGVGYTF.

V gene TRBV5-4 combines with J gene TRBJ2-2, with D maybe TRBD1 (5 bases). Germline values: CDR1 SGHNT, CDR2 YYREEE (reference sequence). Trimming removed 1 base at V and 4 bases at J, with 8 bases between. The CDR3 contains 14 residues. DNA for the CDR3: TGTGCCAGCAGCTTGAGGGGCGGCACCGGGGAGCTGTTTTTT. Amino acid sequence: CASSLRGGTGELFF.

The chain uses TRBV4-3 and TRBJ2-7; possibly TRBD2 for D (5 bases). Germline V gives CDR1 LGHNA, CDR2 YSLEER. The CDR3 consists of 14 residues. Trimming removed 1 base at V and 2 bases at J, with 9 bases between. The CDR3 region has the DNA TGCGCCAGCAGCCAAGCTTTGGGAGCCTACGAGCAGTACTTC. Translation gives CASSQALGAYEQYF.

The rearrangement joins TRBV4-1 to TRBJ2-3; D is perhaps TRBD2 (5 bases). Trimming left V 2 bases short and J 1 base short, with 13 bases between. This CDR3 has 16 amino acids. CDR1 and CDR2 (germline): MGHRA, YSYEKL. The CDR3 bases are TGCGCCAGCAGCCAACCTGGGAGTGGAGGCACAGATACGCAGTATTTT. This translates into CASSQPGSGGTDTQYF.

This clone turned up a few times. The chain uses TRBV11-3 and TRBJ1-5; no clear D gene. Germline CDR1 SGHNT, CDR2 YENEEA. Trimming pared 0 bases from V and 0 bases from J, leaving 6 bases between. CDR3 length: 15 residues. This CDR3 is CASSLDGHSNQPQHF. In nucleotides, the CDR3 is TGTGCCAGCAGCTTAGATGGGCATAGCAATCAGCCCCAGCATTTT.

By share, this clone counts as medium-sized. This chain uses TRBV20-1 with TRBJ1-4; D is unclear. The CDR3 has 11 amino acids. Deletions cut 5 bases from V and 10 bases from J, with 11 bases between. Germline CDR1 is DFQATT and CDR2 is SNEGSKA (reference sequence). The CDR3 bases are TGCAGTGCTCCTAACCTTGGAAAACTGTTTTTT. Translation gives CSAPNLGKLFF.

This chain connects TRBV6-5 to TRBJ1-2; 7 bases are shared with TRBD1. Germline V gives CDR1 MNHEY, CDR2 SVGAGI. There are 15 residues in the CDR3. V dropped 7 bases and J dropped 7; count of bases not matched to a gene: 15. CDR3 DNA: TGTGCCAGCACCCTCGACAGCCGCAGGGGGGGTGGCTACACCTTC. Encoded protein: CASTLDSRRGGGYTF.

CDR3 sequence (DNA): TGCGCCAGCAGCCAAGAACCCTACCCCGCAACTAATGAAAAACTGTTTTTT. It codes for CASSQEPYPATNEKLFF. J is TRBJ1-4 and V is TRBV4-1; no clear D gene. Germline V lookup: CDR1 MGHRA, CDR2 YSYEKL. This CDR3 is built from 17 residues. The ends were cut back, 0 bases at V and 0 bases at J, with 11 bases in the middle.

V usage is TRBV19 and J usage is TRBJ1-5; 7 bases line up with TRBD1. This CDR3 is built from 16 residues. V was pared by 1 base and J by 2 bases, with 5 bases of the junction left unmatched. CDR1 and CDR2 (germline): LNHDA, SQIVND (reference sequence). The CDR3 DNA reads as TGTGCCAGTAGTATAGGCAGGGGGTCAGGCAATCAGCCCCAGCATTTT. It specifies CASSIGRGSGNQPQHF. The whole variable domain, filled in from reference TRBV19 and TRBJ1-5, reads DGGITQSPKYLFRKEGQNVTLSCEQNLNHDAMYWYRQDPGQGLRLIYYSQIVNDFQKGDIAEGYSVSREKKESFPLTVTSAQKNPTAFYLCASSIGRGSGNQPQHFGDGTRLSIL.

The CDR3 here is CAISESAVSQKQFF. The DNA of the CDR3 is TGTGCCATCAGTGAGTCCGCCGTGTCTCAGAAGCAGTTCTTC. This chain connects TRBV10-3 to TRBJ2-1; D remains ambiguous. CDR1 and CDR2 from the germline V gene are ENHRY and SYGVKD. The CDR3 consists of 14 residues. Trimming cost V 0 bases and J 11 bases, with 14 bases left between them.

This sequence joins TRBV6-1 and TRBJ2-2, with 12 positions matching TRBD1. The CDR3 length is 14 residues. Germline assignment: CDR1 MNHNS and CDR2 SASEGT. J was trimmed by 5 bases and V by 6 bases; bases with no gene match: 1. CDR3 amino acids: CASRGQGATGELFF. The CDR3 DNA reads TGTGCCAGCAGGGGACAGGGGGCTACCGGGGAGCTGTTTTTT.